A selection of T cell receptor beta chains follows, all from one sample in a study of cytomegalovirus exposure and HLA in healthy donors. Repertoires were generated with immunoSEQ multiplex PCR, while TCRdb's copy carries only in-frame clones and drops some. The data show 110,000 or so clones, over 65% seen once. Material for sequencing was PBMCs. These receptors all come from a woman between 25 and 40 years old in good health and CMV-seronegative. The CDR3 runs from the conserved cysteine through the conserved F or W. Fields, in order: V gene, D gene, clone size, J gene, CDR3 DNA, CDR3 protein. The D gene is left open where the match is weak. A row's size may be missing; if present it is once, few, many or a size class.

TRBV11-2	TRBD2	.	TRBJ2-1	TGTGCCAGCAGCCGCCTCGGGACTAGCGGGGGGAGGGAGCAGTTCTTC	CASSRLGTSGGREQFF
TRBV6-1	.	.	TRBJ2-1	TGTGCCCTAGATCGGGGGACCTACAATGAGCAGTTCTTC	CALDRGTYNEQFF
TRBV7-2	.	.	TRBJ1-1	TGTGCCAGCAGCTTAAGATACTTTCCGGAAGCTTTCTTT	CASSLRYFPEAFF
TRBV10-1	.	.	TRBJ2-3	TGCGCCAGCAGTGACCCGACAGGTCCCGGCACAGATACGCAGTATTTT	CASSDPTGPGTDTQYF
TRBV30	.	.	TRBJ2-5	TGTGCCTGGAGTGTAACAGGACCGGAGGAGACCCAGTACTTC	CAWSVTGPEETQYF
TRBV6-6	.	.	TRBJ2-5	TGTGCCAGCGCGCAGGGCTCAGAGACCCAGTACTTC	CASAQGSETQYF
TRBV19	.	.	TRBJ1-2	TGTGCCAGTAGTATAGTTCGGGAGATATCTGATAGCTACACCTTC	CASSIVREISDSYTF
TRBV5-1	TRBD1	.	TRBJ1-2	TGCGCCAGCAGGGCCGGGACAGGGAGTAACTATGGCTACACCTTC	CASRAGTGSNYGYTF
TRBV28	.	.	TRBJ2-4	TGTGCCAGCAGTTTATGGGGCCCCAACATTCAGTACTTC	CASSLWGPNIQYF
TRBV6-5	TRBD1	.	TRBJ2-7	TGTGCCAGCAGTTACTCAGGTGACAGGGGGAACGAGCAGTACTTC	CASSYSGDRGNEQYF
TRBV10-2	.	.	TRBJ1-2	TGCGCCAGCAGTGAGTCCCTAGGCGGCTACACCTTC	CASSESLGGYTF
TRBV13	.	.	TRBJ1-6	TGTGCCAGCAGCTTAGGGCGGCAGAATTCACCCCTCCACTTT	CASSLGRQNSPLHF
TRBV6-6	.	few	TRBJ1-6	TGTGCCAGCAGTCGGGACAAGCTTCATTCACCCCTCCACTTT	CASSRDKLHSPLHF
TRBV6-1	.	.	TRBJ1-5	TGTGCCAGCAGTGAACAGGGCACTAGCAATCAGCCCCAGCATTTT	CASSEQGTSNQPQHF
TRBV9	.	.	TRBJ2-2	TGTGCCAGCAGCCCCGACAGTCGTCTCAACACCGGGGAGCTGTTTTTT	CASSPDSRLNTGELFF